One sample yielded the 3 T cell receptor beta chains listed below, sequenced in a study of blood T cell repertoires in COVID-19. Libraries were prepared by immunoSEQ multiplex PCR; TCRdb keeps only in-frame clonotypes and omits some of them. The table includes about 140,000 clones, 84% detected once. Sequenced input: peripheral blood. Receptors originate from a woman of 80 years or more in a cohort sampled during active or convalescent COVID-19.

This clone occurred a few times. This rearrangement joins TRBV21-1 to TRBJ1-5; TRBD1 was called by the table and not checked on the DNA. TRBV21-1 is classified as a pseudogene. This CDR3 has 15 residues. In nucleotides, the CDR3 is TGTGCCAGCAGCAAAGTGGGTGGCAGGGGACAGCCCCAGCATTTT. This codes for CASSKVGGRGQPQHF.

The rearrangement links TRBV5-1 to TRBJ1-1, with D unresolved. Trimming pared 1 base from V and 1 base from J, leaving 5 bases between. Germline V lookup: CDR1 SGHRS, CDR2 YFSETQ. The CDR3 sequence is 13 residues long. In DNA, the CDR3 is TGCGCCAGCAGCTTGAGAGAGAACACTGAAGCTTTCTTT. It codes for CASSLRENTEAFF.

This clone rates as medium-sized. The chain links TRBV6-5 to TRBJ1-2, with 9 bases lining up with TRBD1. The CDR3 has 14 residues. V shed 7 bases and J 1 base; nucleotides not matched to a gene: 4. Germline V gene sequence: CDR1 MNHEY, CDR2 SVGAGI. The CDR3 is CASNRQGGNYGYTF. Written as DNA, the CDR3 is TGTGCCAGCAACCGACAGGGGGGTAACTATGGCTACACCTTC.